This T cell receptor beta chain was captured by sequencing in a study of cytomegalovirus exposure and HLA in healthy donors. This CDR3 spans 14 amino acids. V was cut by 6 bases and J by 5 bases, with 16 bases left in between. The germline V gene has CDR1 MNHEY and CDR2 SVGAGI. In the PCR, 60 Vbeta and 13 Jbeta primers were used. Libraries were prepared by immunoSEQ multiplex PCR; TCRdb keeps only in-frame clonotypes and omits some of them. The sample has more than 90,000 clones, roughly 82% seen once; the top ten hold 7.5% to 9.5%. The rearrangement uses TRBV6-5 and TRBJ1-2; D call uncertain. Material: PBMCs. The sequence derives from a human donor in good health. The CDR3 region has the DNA TGTGCCAGCAGCCCCCTGGGCAACCTATATGGCTACACCTTC. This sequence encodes CASSPLGNLYGYTF.